This is a list of T cell receptor beta chains from one sample in a study of blood T cell repertoires in COVID-19. Sequencing used immunoSEQ multiplex PCR; TCRdb keeps in-frame clones, though not all of them. The profile shows approximately 170,000 clones, 80% to 90% of them singletons. Sequencing input: PBMCs or T cells enriched from blood (not recorded which). The receptors shown here come from a woman between 50 and 59 years old who had recovered from COVID-19. CDR3s include the opening cysteine and the closing phenylalanine or tryptophan. Each record gives: J gene, D gene, clone size, V gene, CDR3 protein, CDR3 DNA. D genes are given only for firm matches. Rows may omit the clone size; those that give it use once, few, many or a size class.

J gene: TRBJ2-7; D gene: -; clone size: -; V gene: TRBV6-5; CDR3 protein: CASSSQTGRGREQYF; CDR3 DNA: TGTGCCAGCAGTTCTCAGACAGGGCGGGGTCGCGAGCAGTACTTC
J gene: TRBJ2-6; D gene: -; clone size: -; V gene: TRBV28; CDR3 protein: CAVWPGEARPGANVLTF; CDR3 DNA: TGTGCCGTATGGCCGGGGGAGGCTCGCCCAGGGGCCAACGTCCTGACTTTC
J gene: TRBJ1-5; D gene: -; clone size: -; V gene: TRBV28; CDR3 protein: CASRTEQGLPHF; CDR3 DNA: TGTGCCAGCAGAACCGAACAGGGCCTACCGCATTTT
J gene: TRBJ1-5; D gene: -; clone size: -; V gene: TRBV7-8; CDR3 protein: CASSFGAGESNQPQHF; CDR3 DNA: TGTGCCAGCAGCTTCGGGGCAGGGGAAAGCAATCAGCCCCAGCATTTT
J gene: TRBJ2-2; D gene: -; clone size: -; V gene: TRBV7-2; CDR3 protein: CASSLSTGSGTGELFF; CDR3 DNA: TGTGCCAGCAGCCTCTCAACAGGGAGTGGCACCGGGGAGCTGTTTTTT
J gene: TRBJ2-3; D gene: TRBD2; clone size: -; V gene: TRBV4-3; CDR3 protein: CASSRRSGGDTDTQYF; CDR3 DNA: TGCGCCAGCAGCAGAAGAAGCGGGGGGGACACAGATACGCAGTATTTT
J gene: TRBJ2-5; D gene: -; clone size: -; V gene: TRBV3-1/TRBV3-2; CDR3 protein: CASSQDSLAPETQYF; CDR3 DNA: TGTGCCAGCAGCCAAGATTCACTAGCTCCGGAGACCCAGTACTTC
J gene: TRBJ1-2; D gene: -; clone size: -; V gene: TRBV12-3/TRBV12-4; CDR3 protein: CASSLYRELGYTF; CDR3 DNA: TGTGCCAGCAGTTTGTACAGGGAGTTGGGCTACACCTTC
J gene: TRBJ2-3; D gene: -; clone size: -; V gene: TRBV5-1; CDR3 protein: CASSLGAGVGDTQYF; CDR3 DNA: TGCGCCAGCAGCTTGGGGGCAGGGGTAGGAGATACGCAGTATTTT
J gene: TRBJ2-1; D gene: TRBD2; clone size: -; V gene: TRBV5-1; CDR3 protein: CASSPGLAGENEQFF; CDR3 DNA: TGCGCCAGCAGCCCGGGACTAGCGGGGGAAAATGAGCAGTTCTTC
J gene: TRBJ2-5; D gene: TRBD1; clone size: -; V gene: TRBV7-6; CDR3 protein: CASSLGTGAAETQYF; CDR3 DNA: TGTGCCAGCAGCTTAGGGACAGGGGCGGCTGAGACCCAGTACTTC
J gene: TRBJ1-1; D gene: -; clone size: -; V gene: TRBV28; CDR3 protein: CASSLLGRREAFF; CDR3 DNA: TGTGCCAGCAGTTTATTGGGCCGGAGGGAAGCTTTCTTT
J gene: TRBJ2-1; D gene: -; clone size: once; V gene: TRBV7-2; CDR3 protein: CASSLSQSATNEQFF; CDR3 DNA: TGTGCCAGCTCCCTTTCACAGTCCGCTACCAATGAGCAGTTCTTC
J gene: TRBJ2-7; D gene: -; clone size: -; V gene: TRBV7-8; CDR3 protein: CASTMSGVPSYEQYF; CDR3 DNA: TGTGCCAGCACCATGAGCGGAGTCCCCAGTTACGAGCAGTACTTC
J gene: TRBJ2-5; D gene: TRBD1; clone size: -; V gene: TRBV9; CDR3 protein: CASSVGQQETQYF; CDR3 DNA: TGTGCCAGCAGCGTGGGACAGCAAGAGACCCAGTACTTC
J gene: TRBJ2-5; D gene: -; clone size: -; V gene: TRBV9; CDR3 protein: CASSVGGWQETQYF; CDR3 DNA: TGTGCCAGCAGCGTAGGAGGGTGGCAGGAGACCCAGTACTTC
J gene: TRBJ2-2; D gene: -; clone size: -; V gene: TRBV7-2; CDR3 protein: CASSQGGLNTGELFF; CDR3 DNA: TGTGCCAGCAGCCAAGGGGGACTAAACACCGGGGAGCTGTTTTTT